This TCR beta chain was observed in a study of blood T cell repertoires in COVID-19. The CDR3 extends over 14 amino acids. The ends lost 7 bases at V and 8 bases at J; junction bases unmatched: 9. Germline CDR1 reads MNHEY; CDR2 reads SVGAGI. The table came from immunoSEQ multiplex PCR; TCRdb's copy has only in-frame clones and leaves some out. The sample consists of 120,000 or so clones, 65% to 90% of them appearing once. Sequenced material: peripheral blood. The chain links TRBV6-5 to TRBJ1-4, with TRBD1 identical over 8 bases. This TCR derives from a man older than 75 with active or convalescent COVID-19. The DNA of the CDR3 is TGTGCCAGCACCTCTACAGGGGGATGGGAAAAACTGTTTTTT. Translation gives CASTSTGGWEKLFF.